These 14 T cell receptor beta chains were all obtained from the same sample, sequenced in a study of early T cells in non-severe SARS-CoV-2 infection. TCRdb analysed the 5' RACE reads with MiXCR anew, one entry per CDR3 protein. The sample lists some 34,000 distinct CDR3 sequences, 4.7% occurring once. The specimen was whole blood. Source of these receptors: an adult who was a healthcare worker with PCR-confirmed SARS-CoV-2 infection or an uninfected control (not recorded which).

This clonotype was seen repeatedly, ten times or more. The chain combines TRBV18 with TRBJ2-7, with 10 bases that match TRBD1. Germline CDR1 KGHSH, CDR2 LQKENI. V was pared by 1 base and J by 0 bases, with 15 bases of the junction left unmatched. The CDR3 is 20 residues long. DNA for the CDR3: TGTGCCAGCTCACCACAGGGGGGCTCTGAGACAGGGGGCTTCTCCTACGAGCAGTACTTC. Its translation is CASSPQGGSETGGFSYEQYF.

This clonotype was counted only a few times. The genes are TRBV7-2 and TRBJ2-7; 9 positions match TRBD1. CDR1 is SGHTA and CDR2 is FQGNSA in the germline V gene. This CDR3 region has 13 residues. The J segment lost 7 bases and the V segment lost 4 bases, leaving 5 bases of the junction unmatched. The DNA for the CDR3 is TGTGCCAGCAGCTCCGGGACAGGGTTGGAGCAGTACTTC. Translating it yields CASSSGTGLEQYF.

This clonotype was found a few times. This chain links TRBV7-9 with TRBJ1-4, with D perhaps matching TRBD1 (5 bases). The CDR3 loop spans 16 amino acids. Trimming removed 1 base from V and 0 bases from J, with 9 bases in between. Per the germline V gene, CDR1 is SEHNR and CDR2 is FQNEAQ (reference sequence). The CDR3 loop reads CASSLGTSATNEKLFF. The CDR3 nucleotides read TGTGCCAGCAGCTTAGGGACATCTGCAACTAATGAAAAACTGTTTTTT.

This clonotype was observed many times. For the CDR3, the DNA is TGTGCCAGCAGCCGCGCGGGCTACGAGCAGTACTTC. Residues: CASSRAGYEQYF. The V gene is TRBV7-2, the J gene TRBJ2-7; a weak D match, TRBD2 (5 bases). There are 12 residues in the CDR3. Germline CDR1 is SGHTA and CDR2 is FQGNSA. V was trimmed by 5 bases and J by 3 bases, leaving 8 bases between them.

This clonotype appeared a few times. The genes are TRBV20-1 and TRBJ1-1; D is undetermined. The CDR3 runs 14 residues. The germline V gene encodes CDR1 DFQATT and CDR2 SNEGSKA (reference sequence). V was cut by 5 bases and J by 1 base, with 14 bases left in between. The CDR3 spells CSAQAGVGNTEAFF. The DNA for the CDR3 is TGCAGTGCTCAAGCGGGAGTGGGGAACACTGAAGCTTTCTTT.

This clonotype occurred many times. The chain uses TRBV6-6 and TRBJ2-7, with 9 bases aligning to TRBD1. The CDR3 covers 15 residues. Germline CDR1 is MNHNY and CDR2 is SVGAGI (reference sequence). The J segment lost 5 bases and the V segment lost 0 bases, leaving 5 bases of the junction unmatched. CDR3 nucleotides: TGTGCCAGCAGTTACTCGGGGACAGGGTTGGACGAGCAGTACTTC. It codes for CASSYSGTGLDEQYF.

Only a few counts were recorded for this clonotype. V usage is TRBV10-2 and J usage is TRBJ2-3; 7 bases fit TRBD1. The CDR3 spans 14 residues. V was clipped by 10 bases and J by 3 bases; unmatched bases: 10. The germline V gene has CDR1 WSHSY and CDR2 SAAADI. The CDR3: CATTGQVRTDTQYF. DNA of the CDR3: TGCGCCACCACCGGACAGGTTAGAACAGATACGCAGTATTTT.

In this sample, this clonotype turned up many times. The gene calls are TRBV7-8 and TRBJ1-2; 7 bases match TRBD1. Losses at the gene ends were 5 bases for V and 2 bases for J; bases not matched to a gene: 8. CDR3 length: 15 residues. Germline-derived CDR1 and CDR2 are SGHVS and FQNEAQ. The CDR3 loop reads CASSGLGQINYGYTF. Here the CDR3 DNA reads TGTGCCAGCAGCGGCCTGGGACAGATAAACTATGGCTACACCTTC. Using reference TRBV7-8 and TRBJ1-2 for the parts outside the CDR3, the full variable domain is GAGVSQSPRYKVAKRGQDVALRCDPISGHVSLFWYQQALGQGPEFLTYFQNEAQLDKSGLPSDRFFAERPEGSVSTLKIQRTQQEDSAVYLCASSGLGQINYGYTFGSGTRLTVV.

Turning to this clonotype: This may stem from a read error, because a much larger clone lies one nucleotide away. This chain joins TRBV7-9 and TRBJ2-2; possibly TRBD2 for D (5 bases). The CDR3 consists of 13 residues. Germline assignment: CDR1 SEHNR and CDR2 FQNEAQ (reference sequence). The CDR3 sequence: CASSPRNTGELIF. CDR3 DNA sequence: TGTGCCAGCAGCCCCAGGAACACCGGGGAGCTGATTTTT.

There are many counts of this clonotype. The chain carries TRBV4-1 and TRBJ2-7; a weak D match, TRBD1 (5 bases). CDR3 length equals 15 residues. V lost 2 bases and J lost 2, with 13 bases in between. CDR1 is MGHRA, CDR2 YSYEKL, per germline. The CDR3 sequence: CASSQNSQAPYEQYF. Written as DNA, the CDR3 is TGCGCCAGCAGCCAAAATTCACAGGCGCCCTACGAGCAGTACTTC.

The sample holds a few counts of this clonotype. The V gene is TRBV4-2, the J gene TRBJ2-2; 9 bases fit TRBD2. Germline CDR1 reads LGHNA; CDR2 reads YNFKEQ. This CDR3 region has 17 residues. V shed 4 bases, J shed 0 bases, and the junction held 6 bases outside the gene matches. CDR3 DNA: TGTGCCAGCAGCCTGCACTGGACTAGCGCGAACACCGGGGAGCTGTTTTTT. Translating gives CASSLHWTSANTGELFF.

CDR3 sequence reads: CASSFGASETQYF. The CDR3 DNA reads as TGTGCCAGCAGCTTCGGGGCGTCAGAGACCCAGTACTTC. The chain employs TRBV9 and TRBJ2-5, with D perhaps assigned TRBD1 or TRBD2 (5 bases each). The V and J ends lost 4 bases and 4 bases respectively, with 11 bases between them. CDR1 and CDR2 from the germline V gene are SGDLS and YYNGEE. This CDR3 is 13 amino acids long. Variable domain in full (rest from reference TRBV9 and TRBJ2-5): DSGVTQTPKHLITATGQRVTLRCSPRSGDLSVYWYQQSLDQGLQFLIQYYNGEERAKGNILERFSAQQFPDLHSELNLSSLELGDSALYFCASSFGASETQYFGPGTRLLVL.

This clonotype was found many times. The gene calls are TRBV6-5 and TRBJ2-3, with 7 bases matching TRBD1. Germline V gives CDR1 MNHEY, CDR2 SVGAGI. The CDR3 loop spans 16 amino acids. V shed 2 bases, J shed 0 bases, and the junction held 5 bases outside the gene matches. The CDR3 sequence: CASSYDDRASTDTQYF. The CDR3 nucleotides read TGTGCCAGCAGTTACGACGACAGGGCTAGCACAGATACGCAGTATTTT.

This clonotype was seen a handful of times. The J gene is TRBJ2-1, the V gene TRBV9; 13 nucleotides line up with TRBD2. J was trimmed by 4 bases and V by 4 bases; bases with no gene match: 2. The CDR3 totals 15 residues. Germline V gene data show CDR1 as SGDLS and CDR2 as YYNGEE. The chain's CDR3 is CASSKTSGGYNEQFF. DNA of the CDR3: TGTGCCAGCAGCAAGACTAGCGGGGGGTACAATGAGCAGTTCTTC.